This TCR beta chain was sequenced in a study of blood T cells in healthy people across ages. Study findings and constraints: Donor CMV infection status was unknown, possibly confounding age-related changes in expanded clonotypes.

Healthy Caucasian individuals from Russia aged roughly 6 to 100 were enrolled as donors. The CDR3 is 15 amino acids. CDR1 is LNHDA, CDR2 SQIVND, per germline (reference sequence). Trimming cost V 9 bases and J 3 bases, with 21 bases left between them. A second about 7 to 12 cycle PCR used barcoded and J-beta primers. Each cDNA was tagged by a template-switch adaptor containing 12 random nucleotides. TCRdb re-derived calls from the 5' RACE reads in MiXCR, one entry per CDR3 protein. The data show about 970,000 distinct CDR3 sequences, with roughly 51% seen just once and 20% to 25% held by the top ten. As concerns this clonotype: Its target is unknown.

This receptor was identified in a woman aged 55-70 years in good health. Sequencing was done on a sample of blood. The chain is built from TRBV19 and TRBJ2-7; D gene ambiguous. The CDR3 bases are TGTGCCAGCAGATATGCGACGTACGGAAACTACGAGCAGTACTTC. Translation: CASRYATYGNYEQYF.